This T cell receptor beta chain derives from a study of CD8+CD57+ T cells in acquired aplastic anemia (dated by TCRdb to between 2017 and 2018). Concerning the study at large: A mean of roughly 3.2 ug of DNA, ranging from roughly 0.2 to 27.4 ug, was extracted from sorted CD4+ and CD8+ cells. CD8+CD57+ expansion was defined as a frequency above the mean frequency observed in healthy subjects. What the authors observed across the whole study: Patients and healthy controls showed no significant difference in CD8+ Simpson's diversity (P=0.060). Around 30 CD8+ CDR3 sequences were shared between patients and controls but appeared highly expressed in patients and within their immunodominant clones.

Unmatched junction bases come to 10, with V trimmed by 6 bases and J by 8 bases. The CDR3 contains 14 residues, cysteine and phenylalanine counted. The kept DNA is CDR3 alone, 42 bases in frame from the first base. CDR1 and CDR2 are drawn from the germline V gene (reference sequence): LNHDA, SQIVND. Details on this clonotype: Its antigen remains undetermined. No qualities accompany the bases; no much larger clone lies one base away.

Patients chosen for sequencing had shown expansion of CD8+CD57+ cells by flow cytometry. Every patient had severe acquired aplastic anemia, diagnosed using the International Study of Aplastic Anemia and Agranulocytosis and Camitta criteria. No therapy had been received by the patients at the time of blood sampling. In the study, sorted CD4+ and CD8+ blood T cells from patients with severe aplastic anemia and from healthy subjects underwent deep sequencing of TCR repertoires. Patients were enrolled under clinicaltrials.gov protocols 00001620, 01623167, 00001397, 00071045, 00081523 and 00961064 in the USA. Ficoll-Paque density gradient centrifugation was used to isolate peripheral blood mononuclear cells. Before DNA extraction, CD4+ and CD8+ T cells were sorted with FACS or magnetic beads. TCR beta VDJ combination and CDR3 sequence profiling used genomic DNA as the template. An Illumina HiSeq 2000 was the platform used for TCR repertoire sequencing. In the source study's methods: TRBV/TRBJ rearrangement plots, CDR3 size and DJ length profiles, and Simpson's diversity index were used to assess repertoires. Whichever DNA sequence was most abundant in the deep sequencing data was defined as the immunodominant clone. CDR3 amino acid sequences were checked for sharing between subjects and were compared against published repertoires and the VDJdb database. TCRdb redid the processing of the public reads, applying fastp at Q25 and MiXCR, and retained in-frame beta chains. Merged by CDR3 protein, the rows form single entries marked with the most common genes and DNA. In this record, the V and J calls reflect TCRdb's handling and not the investigators' own analysis. In all, the sample holds about 470,000 distinct CDR3 sequences, and roughly 34% of those were seen once. About 0.8% of the sample is in the top ten clones.

The sequence was collected from a human donor with aplastic anemia. The rearranged segments are TRBV19 and TRBJ1-5, with 7 bases in between that match TRBD1. Sequencing used sorted CD4+, CD8+, or CD8+CD57+ T cells (not recorded which) from PBMCs. The nucleotides read TGTGCCAGTAGCAGGGGGGGGATATTGGAGCCCCAGCATTTT. The encoded protein is CASSRGGILEPQHF.